This entry lists 12 T cell receptor beta chains sequenced from one sample in a study of cytomegalovirus exposure and HLA in healthy donors. PCR amplification relied on 60 Vbeta primers (plus 13 Jbeta primers). TCRdb's copy holds only in-frame clones and misses some; the assay was immunoSEQ multiplex PCR. The table records roughly 190,000 clones, about 77% of them present only once. What was sequenced was PBMCs. These receptors were taken from a woman in her thirties in good health and CMV-seropositive.

This clone was picked up a small number of times. The genes are TRBV10-3 and TRBJ2-2, with 8 bases matching TRBD1. Looked up from germline, CDR1 is ENHRY and CDR2 is SYGVKD. Unmatched junction bases numbered 5, after V lost 5 bases and J lost 6 bases. This CDR3 region has 14 residues. The chain's CDR3 is CAISQDRDPGELFF. The CDR3, as DNA: TGTGCCATCAGTCAGGACAGGGATCCCGGGGAGCTGTTTTTT.

The chain is built from TRBV4-2 and TRBJ2-1, with 9 bases that match TRBD1. CDR3 length: 17 amino acids. Germline V gene data show CDR1 as LGHNA and CDR2 as YNFKEQ. V gave up 1 base and J gave up 7 bases; unmatched junction bases: 11. CDR3: CASSQVRPGQGTNEQFF. CDR3 bases: TGTGCCAGCAGCCAAGTCCGACCGGGACAGGGAACAAATGAGCAGTTCTTC.

This chain connects TRBV27 to TRBJ1-4; D is possibly TRBD1 (5 bases). Germline CDR1 MNHEY, CDR2 SMNVEV (reference sequence). This CDR3 has 17 residues. V lost 6 bases and J lost 3, with 20 bases in between. The chain's CDR3 is CASSFLGQHPANEKLFF. CDR3 coding DNA: TGTGCCAGCAGCTTTTTGGGGCAACATCCCGCTAATGAAAAACTGTTTTTT.

The rearrangement joins TRBV5-6 to TRBJ2-7; 9 bases line up with TRBD1. Germline lookup yields CDR1 SGHDT and CDR2 YYEEEE. V shed 2 bases and J 2 bases; nucleotides not matched to a gene: 5. CDR3 size: 15 residues. CDR3 DNA sequence: TGTGCCAGCAGCTTTGGACAGGGGTGGACCTACGAGCAGTACTTC. It yields the protein CASSFGQGWTYEQYF.

This clone was seen once. The V call is TRBV6-5, the J call TRBJ2-1; 11 bases are a match to TRBD2. CDR3 length equals 15 residues. Germline lookup yields CDR1 MNHEY and CDR2 SVGAGI. The V segment lost 6 bases and the J segment 2 bases; nucleotides outside the gene matches: 3. CDR3 amino acids: CASRLAGATYNEQFF. CDR3 nucleotide sequence: TGTGCCAGCAGACTAGCGGGAGCCACCTACAATGAGCAGTTCTTC.

For this clone: Additional DNA sequences in this sample encode the identical CDR3. The chain employs TRBV5-1 and TRBJ1-1; tentative D call: TRBD1 (6 bases). The CDR3 loop spans 14 amino acids. Germline CDR1 is SGHRS and CDR2 is YFSETQ. The V gene lost 1 base and the J gene lost 3 bases, with 10 bases spanning the gap. The CDR3 sequence: CASSLLGGDTEAFF. The DNA for the CDR3 is TGCGCCAGCAGCTTGTTAGGGGGGGACACTGAAGCTTTCTTT. Full variable domain (outside the CDR3, taken from reference TRBV5-1 and TRBJ1-1): KAGVTQTPRYLIKTRGQQVTLSCSPISGHRSVSWYQQTPGQGLQFLFEYFSETQRNKGNFPGRFSGRQFSNSRSEMNVSTLELGDSALYLCASSLLGGDTEAFFGQGTRLTVV.

This chain uses TRBV28 with TRBJ2-7; unclear D gene. There are 12 residues in the CDR3. Germline CDR1 reads MDHEN; CDR2 reads SYDVKM. Trimming cost V 3 bases and J 4 bases, with 7 bases left between them. CDR3 in amino acids: CASSLIGYEQYF. CDR3 in DNA: TGTGCCAGCAGTTTGATCGGGTACGAGCAGTACTTC.

J is TRBJ2-7 and V is TRBV6-5, with TRBD2 matching 12 bases. V lost 7 bases to trimming and J lost 4 bases; unmatched junction nucleotides: 5. From germline, CDR1 is MNHEY and CDR2 SVGAGI. This CDR3 has 14 amino acids. This chain's CDR3 is CASKRLAGAYEQYF. Here the CDR3 DNA reads TGTGCCAGCAAAAGACTAGCGGGGGCTTACGAGCAGTACTTC.

In its sample, this clone was seen a few times. This rearrangement joins TRBV7-9 to TRBJ1-1; D call uncertain. The V end was cut by 2 bases, the J end by 1 base, with 8 bases between. This CDR3 has 14 amino acids. Per the germline V gene, CDR1 is SEHNR and CDR2 is FQNEAQ (reference sequence). The CDR3 reads CASSLTASNTEAFF. The CDR3 DNA follows: TGTGCCAGCAGCTTAACAGCCTCGAACACTGAAGCTTTCTTT.

This clone was observed a single time. The J gene is TRBJ1-5, the V gene TRBV27; TRBD1 agrees at 7 bases. V lost 5 bases, J lost 5 bases, and 6 bases stayed unmatched. The germline V gene has CDR1 MNHEY and CDR2 SMNVEV (reference sequence). The CDR3 has 14 amino acids. The CDR3 coding sequence is TGTGCCAGCAGTGAAGGGGGCTTTCATCAGCCCCAGCATTTT. Its protein product is CASSEGGFHQPQHF.

The chain recombines TRBV19 with TRBJ2-7; TRBD2 aligns across 8 bases. The ends lost 7 bases at V and 2 bases at J; junction bases unmatched: 13. This CDR3 region has 16 residues. Germline lookup yields CDR1 LNHDA and CDR2 SQIVND (reference sequence). Here the CDR3 reads CASTKGGAGAPYEQYF. The CDR3 coding sequence is TGTGCCAGTACCAAGGGGGGAGCGGGGGCCCCCTACGAGCAGTACTTC.

Turning to this clone: At one end the junction does not follow the germline gene, possibly because of a read error. This sample includes further DNA sequences coding for the same CDR3. The J gene is TRBJ2-7, the V gene TRBV28; 7 nucleotides line up with TRBD1. The CDR3 covers 14 residues. In germline, CDR1 is MDHEN, CDR2 SYDVKM. CDR3 residues: CASSPPGQTYEQYF. In DNA form, the CDR3 reads TGCGCCAGCAGTCCACCGGGACAGACCTACGAGCAGTACTTC.